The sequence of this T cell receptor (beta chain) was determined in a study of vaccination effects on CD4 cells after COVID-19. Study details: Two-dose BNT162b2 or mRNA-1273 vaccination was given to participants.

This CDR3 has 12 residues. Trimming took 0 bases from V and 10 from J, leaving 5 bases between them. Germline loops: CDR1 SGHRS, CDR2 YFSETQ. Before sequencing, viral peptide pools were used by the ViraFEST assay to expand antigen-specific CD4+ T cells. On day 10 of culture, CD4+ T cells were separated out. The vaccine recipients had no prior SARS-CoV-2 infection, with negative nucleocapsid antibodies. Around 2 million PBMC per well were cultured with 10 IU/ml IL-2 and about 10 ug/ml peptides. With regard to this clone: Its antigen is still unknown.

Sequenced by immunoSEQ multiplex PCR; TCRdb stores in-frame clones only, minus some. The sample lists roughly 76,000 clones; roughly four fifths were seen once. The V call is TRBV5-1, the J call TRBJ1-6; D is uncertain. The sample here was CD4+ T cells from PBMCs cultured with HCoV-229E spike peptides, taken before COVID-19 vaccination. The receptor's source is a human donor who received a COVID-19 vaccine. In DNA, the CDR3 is TGCGCCAGCAGCTTGGGGGCATCACCCCTCCACTTT. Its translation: CASSLGASPLHF.